Here is one T cell receptor (beta chain) with its context. In the study's own analysis: It was from reference gene primer amplification that nucleated cell counts were estimated. Profiling relied on immunoSEQ multiplex PCR, and the TCRdb table lists in-frame clones only, not all of them. For V, J and clone size, that table is used; D and trimming come from the DNA. The table lists about 68,000 clones, roughly 90% of them singletons. The data belong to a study of blood T cell repertoires in COVID-19. From germline, CDR1 is SGDLS and CDR2 YYNGEE. Trimming removed 2 bases from V and 3 bases from J; junction bases left unmatched: 5. This CDR3 comprises 14 residues.

J is TRBJ2-7 and V is TRBV9; TRBD1 agrees at 7 bases. The sequencing sample was made of peripheral blood. This sequence was found in a man under 40 with acute or convalescent COVID-19. CDR3 protein: CASSVSGGVYEQYF. DNA for the CDR3: TGTGCCAGCAGCGTCTCAGGGGGAGTCTACGAGCAGTACTTC.